What follows are 18 T cell receptor beta chains derived from one specimen sequenced in a study of T-cell reconstitution after alpha-beta-depleted transplantation in children. As it was prepared, the TCRbeta library received unique molecular identifiers. Each CDR3 protein is one row after TCRdb ran MiXCR on the PCR reads. The data show around 100,000 distinct CDR3 sequences, around 10% seen once. The input for sequencing was PBMCs, taken before TCRalphabeta/CD19-depleted stem cell transplant. All receptors come from a boy between 2 and 15 years old with acute lymphoblastic leukemia, due to receive a stem cell transplant.

In regard to this clonotype: Here the CDR3 omits its conserved ending phenylalanine or tryptophan, so a read error is the likely source. The V gene is TRBV20-1, the J gene TRBJ1-1; 8 bases agree with TRBD1. Germline assignment: CDR1 DFQATT and CDR2 SNEGSKA (reference sequence). V gave up 3 bases and J gave up 3 bases; unmatched junction bases: 6. CDR3 length equals 14 residues. The CDR3 nucleotides read TGCAGTGCTAGCACCGGGACAGGAGACACTGAAGCTTTCTAT. It encodes CSASTGTGDTEAFY.

This clonotype has just a few counts. The chain links TRBV5-1 to TRBJ2-2; possibly TRBD1 for D (5 bases). The length of the CDR3 is 15 residues. Looked up from germline, CDR1 is SGHRS and CDR2 is YFSETQ. Trimming removed 2 bases at V and 6 bases at J, with 14 bases between. Here the CDR3 DNA reads TGCGCCAGCAGCTTTGTTCCAGGGCCGTCCGGGGAGCTGTTTTTT. Translation: CASSFVPGPSGELFF. Full variable domain (remainder filled in from reference TRBV5-1 and TRBJ2-2): KAGVTQTPRYLIKTRGQQVTLSCSPISGHRSVSWYQQTPGQGLQFLFEYFSETQRNKGNFPGRFSGRQFSNSRSEMNVSTLELGDSALYLCASSFVPGPSGELFFGEGSRLTVL.

This clonotype was picked up a small number of times. Here the CDR3 reads CASSLWVGSGKNIQYF. The CDR3 region has the DNA TGTGCCAGCAGCTTGTGGGTAGGGAGTGGCAAAAACATTCAGTACTTC. The chain joins TRBV5-6 to TRBJ2-4, with TRBD2 as a possible D gene (5 bases). V lost 1 base and J lost 3, with 14 bases in between. CDR1 is SGHDT, CDR2 YYEEEE, per germline. The CDR3 extends over 16 amino acids.

The rearrangement joins TRBV11-2 to TRBJ1-1; no firm D call. This CDR3 has 16 amino acids. Trimming stripped 1 base from V and 0 bases from J, with 12 bases between. The germline gives CDR1 SGHAT, CDR2 FQNNGV. The CDR3 is CASSLVRAAMNTEAFF. The DNA of the CDR3 is TGTGCCAGCAGCTTAGTCCGGGCTGCAATGAACACTGAAGCTTTCTTT.

Ten or more counts support this clonotype. The rearrangement uses TRBV7-6 and TRBJ2-3; TRBD2 matches at 9 bases. The CDR3 sequence is 19 residues long. V was pared by 5 bases and J by 2 bases, with 17 bases of the junction left unmatched. From germline, CDR1 is SGHVS and CDR2 FNYEAQ. The CDR3 sequence: CASSPRGFVASGTTDTQYF. The CDR3 nucleotides are TGTGCCAGCAGCCCAAGGGGTTTCGTGGCTAGCGGGACCACAGATACGCAGTATTTT.

The chain carries TRBV4-2 and TRBJ2-1; TRBD1 or TRBD2 may be the D gene (5 bases each). Germline-derived CDR1 and CDR2 are LGHNA and YNFKEQ. Between the trimmed V and J ends, which lost 1 base and 8 bases, there was a span of 12 bases. The CDR3 length is 14 residues. The CDR3 coding sequence is TGTGCCAGCAGCCAAGTAGCAGGGACCCATGAGCAGTTCTTC. Translation: CASSQVAGTHEQFF.

This clonotype was seen a handful of times. J is TRBJ1-2 and V is TRBV20-1, with D unclear. Per the germline V gene, CDR1 is DFQATT and CDR2 is SNEGSKA (reference sequence). This CDR3 spans 14 amino acids. V lost 0 bases and J lost 4, with 12 bases in between. The CDR3 DNA sequence: TGCAGTGCTAGAGACGGTTTCAAACTCTATGGCTACACCTTC. Translating gives CSARDGFKLYGYTF.

This clonotype was seen a few times. The J gene is TRBJ1-3, the V gene TRBV5-1; no definite D call. This CDR3 is built from 15 residues. CDR1 and CDR2 (germline): SGHRS, YFSETQ. With 1 base removed from V and 3 bases from J, the gap between germline ends came to 11 bases. The CDR3: CASSLLPGGGNTIYF. Written as DNA, the CDR3 is TGCGCCAGCAGCTTGCTCCCGGGAGGTGGAAACACCATATATTTT.

The chain joins TRBV6-1 to TRBJ2-1, with 10 bases identical to TRBD2. CDR3 length: 15 residues. The germline CDR1 and CDR2 sequences are MNHNS and SASEGT. J was trimmed by 0 bases and V by 6 bases; bases with no gene match: 2. Here the CDR3 reads CASRAGGSSYNEQFF. For the CDR3, the DNA is TGTGCCAGCAGAGCGGGAGGGAGCTCCTACAATGAGCAGTTCTTC.

V gene TRBV20-1 combines with J gene TRBJ1-2; no reliable D call. The germline gives CDR1 DFQATT, CDR2 SNEGSKA (reference sequence). Trimming pared 0 bases from V and 1 base from J, leaving 6 bases between. CDR3 size: 13 residues. As DNA, the CDR3 is TGCAGTGCTAGAGATTCTCGTAACTATGGCTACACCTTC. Its translation: CSARDSRNYGYTF.

The chain carries TRBV5-1 and TRBJ2-3; D is perhaps TRBD2 (5 bases). The CDR3 contains 16 residues. V lost 0 bases to trimming and J lost 1 base, with 12 bases between them. Germline values: CDR1 SGHRS, CDR2 YFSETQ. As DNA, the CDR3 is TGCGCCAGCAGCTTGGGAAGGTTGGGAGGCACAGATACGCAGTATTTT. The encoded protein is CASSLGRLGGTDTQYF. Full variable domain (remainder filled in from reference TRBV5-1 and TRBJ2-3): KAGVTQTPRYLIKTRGQQVTLSCSPISGHRSVSWYQQTPGQGLQFLFEYFSETQRNKGNFPGRFSGRQFSNSRSEMNVSTLELGDSALYLCASSLGRLGGTDTQYFGPGTRLTVL.

The genes are TRBV7-2 and TRBJ1-6, with a possible D match to TRBD1 (5 bases). V was cut by 3 bases and J by 7 bases, with 16 bases left in between. The germline gives CDR1 SGHTA, CDR2 FQGNSA. The CDR3 extends over 16 amino acids. The CDR3 nucleotides are TGTGCCAGCAGCTTCAGGACGGGACGGTCGAATTCACCCCTCCACTTT. This sequence encodes CASSFRTGRSNSPLHF.

The chain links TRBV6-1 to TRBJ2-4; D not certain. The CDR3 runs to 15 residues. Germline-derived CDR1 and CDR2 are MNHNS and SASEGT. V was pared by 2 bases and J by 0 bases, with 8 bases between. For the CDR3, the DNA is TGTGCCAGCAGTGAAATCGGTCTAGCCAAAAACATTCAGTACTTC. Translation gives CASSEIGLAKNIQYF.

Ten or more counts support this clonotype. The rearrangement uses TRBV7-9 and TRBJ2-4; TRBD2 agrees at 9 bases. Germline-derived CDR1 and CDR2 are SEHNR and FQNEAQ (reference sequence). The V gene end was trimmed by 5 bases and the J gene end by 6 bases; junction bases not matched to a gene: 8. The CDR3 length is 15 residues. The chain's CDR3 is CASSHIAGARNIQYF. CDR3 nucleotide sequence: TGTGCCAGCAGCCACATAGCGGGAGCGCGAAACATTCAGTACTTC.

V and J are TRBV20-1 and TRBJ2-1, with 10 positions matching TRBD2. V gave up 8 bases and J gave up 7 bases; unmatched junction bases: 14. The CDR3 contains 15 residues. Germline-derived CDR1 and CDR2 are DFQATT and SNEGSKA (reference sequence). The CDR3 loop is CSSSPSGSAMNEQFF. CDR3 coding DNA: TGCAGTTCATCCCCTAGCGGGAGTGCCATGAATGAGCAGTTCTTC.

On this clonotype itself: An end of the junction differs from the germline gene, which may be a read error. The rearrangement uses TRBV6-1 and TRBJ2-2; the D call may be TRBD1 or TRBD2 (6 bases each). The CDR3 length is 13 residues. Germline CDR1 reads MNHNS; CDR2 reads SASEGT. This CDR3 is CASSPRGGGALFF. The DNA for the CDR3 is TGTGCCAGCAGTCCCAGGGGAGGTGGGGCGCTGTTTTTT.

This clonotype has ten or more counts. This chain links TRBV4-1 with TRBJ2-5, with D possibly being TRBD2 (6 bases). V lost 4 bases to trimming and J lost 9 bases, with 15 bases between them. The CDR3 runs to 13 residues. Germline CDR1 reads MGHRA; CDR2 reads YSYEKL. The CDR3 loop is CASSLLNGEAQYF. The DNA for the CDR3 is TGCGCCAGCAGCCTTCTAAACGGGGAGGCCCAGTACTTC.

In its sample, this clonotype was seen many times. This chain joins TRBV7-3 and TRBJ1-2; the D gene is possibly TRBD1 (6 bases). The CDR3 extends over 14 amino acids. Trimming shortened V by 1 base and J by 7 bases, and 13 bases separated the two germline ends. Germline-derived CDR1 and CDR2 are SGHTA and FQGTGA. The CDR3 nucleotides read TGTGCCAGCAGCTTAAGTCACAGGGCTGGTGGCTACACCTTC. Translation: CASSLSHRAGGYTF.